These 4 T cell receptor beta chains share one sample of origin, sequenced in a study of Graves' ophthalmopathy and Graves' hyperthyroidism. Amplified material comprised TCR beta CDR3 regions derived from RNA transcripts. Second-round multiplex PCR followed a first-round RT-PCR using HTBI primers. Using its own MiXCR run on the multiplex PCR reads, TCRdb lists one record per CDR3 protein. This table holds around 1.1 million distinct CDR3 sequences, about two fifths found once. Sequenced: peripheral blood or thyroid tissue (not recorded which). These receptor sequences come from an adult man with Graves' hyperthyroidism.

This chain links TRBV20-1 with TRBJ2-2; 9 bases line up with TRBD1. The CDR3 has 16 residues. Germline CDR1 and CDR2: DFQATT and SNEGSKA (reference sequence). Trimming at V came to 5 bases and at J to 7 bases, leaving 14 bases not matched to a gene. The CDR3 loop reads CSAPFRQGVMDGELFF. The CDR3 nucleotides read TGCAGTGCTCCTTTCAGACAGGGGGTGATGGACGGGGAGCTGTTTTTT.

There are a few counts of this clonotype. This sequence may be a read error, since a much larger clone differs from it by one base. CDR3 protein: CSAPRAGDNRETQYF. In DNA form, the CDR3 reads TGCAGTGCTCCAAGAGCGGGGGATAACCGAGAGACCCAGTACTTC. The chain recombines TRBV20-1 with TRBJ2-5; 8 bases fit TRBD2. This CDR3 has 15 amino acids. With 5 bases clipped from V and 4 bases from J, the junction kept 12 bases outside the gene matches. CDR1 is DFQATT, CDR2 SNEGSKA, per germline (reference sequence).

This clonotype was seen ten or more times. The chain employs TRBV7-2 and TRBJ1-1; D might be TRBD1 (6 bases). From germline, CDR1 is SGHTA and CDR2 FQGNSA. This CDR3 comprises 13 residues. Trimming stripped 5 bases from V and 5 bases from J, with 12 bases between. Here the CDR3 reads CASSRSGVTEAFF. As DNA, the CDR3 is TGTGCCAGCAGCCGATCAGGGGTGACTGAAGCTTTCTTT.

This clonotype was picked up a small number of times. V usage is TRBV9 and J usage is TRBJ1-4, with D maybe TRBD1 (5 bases). Germline CDR1 SGDLS, CDR2 YYNGEE. The CDR3 loop spans 15 amino acids. V lost 0 bases to trimming and J lost 3 bases, with 9 bases between them. The CDR3 DNA follows: TGTGCCAGCAGCGTAGAAGGGGTAGCTAATGAAAAACTGTTTTTT. Amino acids: CASSVEGVANEKLFF.